Each of the 32 T cell receptor beta chains below was sequenced from the same sample in a study of CD8 T cells in Susac syndrome. Reverse transcription of about 0.45 to 1 ug RNA used random hexamers. TCRdb re-analysed the immunoSEQ multiplex PCR reads in MiXCR, keeping a single row per CDR3 protein. The table shows roughly 120,000 distinct CDR3 sequences, with around 94% occurring only once. Material for sequencing was CD4+ T cells from PBMCs. The receptors here all came from a human donor with multiple sclerosis.

V usage is TRBV10-3 and J usage is TRBJ2-2, with a possible D match to TRBD2 (6 bases). V lost 3 bases, J lost 6 bases, and 20 bases lay in between. The germline CDR1 and CDR2 sequences are ENHRY and SYGVKD. The CDR3 runs to 17 residues. CDR3 protein: CAISDAGLPSVAGELFF. The CDR3 DNA follows: TGTGCCATCAGTGACGCGGGACTTCCGAGTGTGGCCGGGGAGCTGTTTTTT.

V and J are TRBV29-1 and TRBJ2-5, with 8 bases matching TRBD1. V lost 4 bases, J lost 5 bases, and 3 bases stayed unmatched. CDR1 SQVTM and CDR2 ANQGSEA come from the germline V gene. The CDR3 runs 12 residues. The CDR3 reads CSVGQGMETQYF. The CDR3 bases are TGCAGCGTTGGACAGGGGATGGAGACCCAGTACTTC. Based on the CDR3 plus reference TRBV29-1 and TRBJ2-5, the full variable domain is SAVISQKPSRDICQRGTSLTIQCQVDSQVTMMFWYRQQPGQSLTLIATANQGSEATYESGFVIDKFPISRPNLTFSTLTVSNMSPEDSSIYLCSVGQGMETQYFGPGTRLLVL.

The chain uses TRBV6-1 and TRBJ1-2; D is perhaps TRBD1 (5 bases). Trimming removed 1 base at V and 6 bases at J, with 21 bases between. This CDR3 region has 17 residues. Germline lookup yields CDR1 MNHNS and CDR2 SASEGT. Written as DNA, the CDR3 is TGTGCCAGCAGTGAAGGCTCCATGCGGGGCGCGATCCATGGCTACACCTTC. Translation gives CASSEGSMRGAIHGYTF.

This rearrangement joins TRBV28 to TRBJ2-2; 10 nucleotides align to TRBD1. The V and J ends lost 4 bases and 6 bases, in that order; junction bases with no gene match: 8. The germline V gene encodes CDR1 MDHEN and CDR2 SYDVKM. The CDR3 runs 16 residues. The CDR3 DNA follows: TGTGCCAGCAGTTCCTGGGACAGGGGTTTCGCCGGGGAGCTGTTTTTT. As protein: CASSSWDRGFAGELFF.

This chain joins TRBV4-3 and TRBJ1-1, with D uncertain. Trimming took off 3 bases at V and 0 bases at J, with 5 bases between the two ends. In germline, CDR1 is LGHNA, CDR2 YSLEER. This CDR3 is 13 amino acids long. This CDR3 is CASSQTLNTEAFF. The CDR3, as DNA: TGCGCCAGCAGCCAGACACTGAACACTGAAGCTTTCTTT.

The rearrangement links TRBV6-1 to TRBJ2-5, with TRBD2 matching over 13 bases. Germline loops: CDR1 MNHNS, CDR2 SASEGT. CDR3 length equals 16 residues. V shed 6 bases and J 2 bases; nucleotides not matched to a gene: 6. CDR3 residues: CASSHTSGGEQETQYF. The CDR3 DNA is TGTGCCAGCAGCCACACTAGCGGGGGGGAGCAAGAGACCCAGTACTTC.

This rearrangement joins TRBV7-2 to TRBJ1-1; no definite D call. CDR3 length: 14 residues. Per the germline V gene, CDR1 is SGHTA and CDR2 is FQGNSA. Trimming removed 5 bases from V and 3 bases from J, with 13 bases in between. The CDR3: CASSKVGFDTEAFF. The CDR3 coding sequence is TGTGCCAGCAGCAAAGTGGGGTTTGACACTGAAGCTTTCTTT.

This CDR3 is CASKKTGTTGEQYF. DNA for the CDR3: TGTGCCAGTAAGAAAACAGGGACAACGGGGGAGCAGTACTTC. The J gene is TRBJ2-7, the V gene TRBV19; perhaps TRBD1 as D (6 bases). From germline, CDR1 is LNHDA and CDR2 SQIVND (reference sequence). Trimming stripped 7 bases from V and 7 bases from J, with 20 bases between. The CDR3 covers 14 residues.

The chain uses TRBV5-1 and TRBJ2-2; D is unresolved. Germline V lookup: CDR1 SGHRS, CDR2 YFSETQ. Trimming removed 4 bases at V and 7 bases at J, with 14 bases between. This CDR3 comprises 14 residues. In DNA form, the CDR3 reads TGCGCCAGCAGCCCTGGCTTAGTTGGCGGGGAGCTGTTTTTT. Translation: CASSPGLVGGELFF.

The chain couples TRBV28 to TRBJ2-1; the match to TRBD2 covers 14 bases. The trim removed 5 bases at V and 5 bases at J, leaving 8 bases unmatched. The CDR3 has 17 amino acids. CDR1 and CDR2 from the germline V gene are MDHEN and SYDVKM. The CDR3 DNA is TGTGCCAGCAGTATCACAGGACTAGCGGGAGGCCACAATGAGCAGTTCTTC. Encoded protein: CASSITGLAGGHNEQFF.

There are a few counts of this clonotype. This chain uses TRBV5-4 with TRBJ1-2; D is ambiguous. Germline V gene data show CDR1 as SGHNT and CDR2 as YYREEE (reference sequence). The ends were cut back, 0 bases at V and 4 bases at J, with 4 bases in the middle. This CDR3 region has 12 residues. DNA of the CDR3: TGTGCCAGCAGCTTGGACGGCTATGGCTACACCTTC. Translated: CASSLDGYGYTF.

This clonotype was counted once. The V gene is TRBV6-2 or TRBV6-3, the J gene TRBJ2-6, with D perhaps TRBD2 (5 bases). Trimming removed 10 bases from V and 0 bases from J, with 16 bases in between. The CDR3 has 16 amino acids. Germline V gene sequence: CDR1 MNHEY, CDR2 SVGEGT. Written as DNA, the CDR3 is TGTGCCATCGCCACCGGGATCAGCTCTGGGGCCAACGTCCTGACTTTC. It codes for CAIATGISSGANVLTF.

This chain connects TRBV20-1 to TRBJ1-3, with D maybe TRBD1 (5 bases). CDR1 is DFQATT and CDR2 is SNEGSKA in the germline V gene (reference sequence). The germline V and J ends were trimmed by 0 bases and 7 bases, with 16 bases remaining between them. This CDR3 spans 15 amino acids. The CDR3 DNA sequence: TGCAGTGCTAGAGATCTGCTCCCGAAGGGGAACACCATATATTTT. The encoded protein is CSARDLLPKGNTIYF.

Regarding this clonotype: The junction shows a germline mismatch at one end, possibly a read error. The chain has TRBV7-2 and TRBJ1-3, with D unresolved. CDR3 length equals 15 residues. CDR1 is SGHTA, CDR2 FQGNSA, per germline. For the CDR3, the DNA is TGTGCCAGCAGCTTAGTTAGTGTCTCTGAAAACACCATATATTTT. As protein: CASSLVSVSENTIYF.

V usage is TRBV12-3 or TRBV12-4 and J usage is TRBJ1-3, with 8 bases fitting TRBD1. This CDR3 has 15 residues. The V segment lost 5 bases and the J segment 1 base; nucleotides outside the gene matches: 4. CDR3 sequence: CASSLTGASGNTIYF. DNA of the CDR3: TGTGCCAGCAGTCTGACAGGGGCTTCTGGAAACACCATATATTTT.

The V call is TRBV28, the J call TRBJ2-7; TRBD1 is a possible D gene (6 bases). Germline V lookup: CDR1 MDHEN, CDR2 SYDVKM. The CDR3 has 16 amino acids. V was pared by 0 bases and J by 7 bases, with 19 bases between. CDR3 region: CASSLWSRGAPWEQYF. For the CDR3, the DNA is TGTGCCAGCAGTTTATGGTCCAGGGGCGCCCCGTGGGAGCAGTACTTC. Drawing the rest from reference TRBV28 and TRBJ2-7, the complete variable domain is DVKVTQSSRYLVKRTGEKVFLECVQDMDHENMFWYRQDPGLGLRLIYFSYDVKMKEKGDIPEGYSVSREKKERFSLILESASTNQTSMYLCASSLWSRGAPWEQYFGPGTRLTVT.

This sequence joins TRBV11-2 and TRBJ2-5; possibly TRBD2 for D (6 bases). Trimming removed 6 bases from V and 7 bases from J, with 15 bases in between. The CDR3 is 13 residues long. CDR1 and CDR2 from the germline V gene are SGHAT and FQNNGV. The CDR3 DNA is TGTGCCAGCAGATTAAAACCGGGGGTGACCCAGTACTTC. It specifies CASRLKPGVTQYF.

The J gene is TRBJ2-5, the V gene TRBV30, with D tentatively TRBD2 (6 bases). The CDR3 sequence is 11 residues long. From germline, CDR1 is GTSNPN and CDR2 SVGIG (reference sequence). Trimming took off 3 bases at V and 5 bases at J, with 7 bases between the two ends. The CDR3 region is CAWSRGETQYF. CDR3 nucleotide sequence: TGTGCCTGGAGCCGGGGGGAGACCCAGTACTTC.

V and J are TRBV7-9 and TRBJ1-2; TRBD1 aligns across 9 bases. CDR1 is SEHNR, CDR2 FQNEAQ, per germline (reference sequence). V shed 0 bases and J 5 bases; nucleotides not matched to a gene: 4. This CDR3 comprises 15 residues. The CDR3 is CASSLAGTGLYGYTF. The CDR3 DNA follows: TGTGCCAGCAGCTTAGCCGGGACAGGGTTGTATGGCTACACCTTC.

The chain has TRBV12-3 or TRBV12-4 and TRBJ1-1, with TRBD1 as a possible D gene (5 bases). The CDR3 has 15 residues. V shed 7 bases and J shed 3 bases, with 18 bases lying between them. CDR3 nucleotides: TGTGCCAGCACATTCTGGGGCGCCGGAGACACTGAAGCTTTCTTT. Protein product: CASTFWGAGDTEAFF.

J is TRBJ2-1 and V is TRBV5-1, with D possibly called TRBD1 or TRBD2 (5 bases each). Deletions cut 0 bases from V and 9 bases from J, with 13 bases between. The CDR3 runs to 14 residues. The germline gives CDR1 SGHRS, CDR2 YFSETQ. The CDR3 sequence is CASSLGGRAVEQFF. As DNA, the CDR3 is TGCGCCAGCAGCTTGGGGGGACGAGCTGTTGAGCAGTTCTTC.

J is TRBJ1-3 and V is TRBV5-1; tentative D call: TRBD1 (6 bases). The CDR3 loop spans 16 amino acids. The germline gives CDR1 SGHRS, CDR2 YFSETQ. V shed 4 bases and J shed 0 bases, with 14 bases lying between them. The CDR3 loop reads CASSVTTGYSGNTIYF. CDR3 nucleotides: TGCGCCAGCAGCGTGACAACAGGGTACTCTGGAAACACCATATATTTT.

The V and J genes are TRBV30 and TRBJ2-7; TRBD2 might be the D (5 bases). V gave up 3 bases and J gave up 0 bases, with 18 bases separating them. Germline V gene sequence: CDR1 GTSNPN, CDR2 SVGIG (reference sequence). The CDR3 is made up of 16 amino acids. CDR3 bases: TGTGCCTGGAGCGTTCGGGGATCTGGGAGCTCCTACGAGCAGTACTTC. It yields the protein CAWSVRGSGSSYEQYF.

The chain links TRBV20-1 to TRBJ2-2; 11 nucleotides align to TRBD2. This CDR3 is 17 amino acids long. The J segment lost 3 bases and the V segment lost 5 bases, leaving 11 bases of the junction unmatched. CDR1 and CDR2 (germline): DFQATT, SNEGSKA (reference sequence). The CDR3 DNA follows: TGCAGTGCTTGGGAGAGTTTTAGCGGGGGGGACACCGGGGAGCTGTTTTTT. Its protein product is CSAWESFSGGDTGELFF.

CDR3 sequence reads: CASSFGVGGGQPQHF. For the CDR3, the DNA is TGTGCCAGCAGTTTTGGGGTAGGGGGTGGGCAGCCCCAGCATTTT. The chain employs TRBV27 and TRBJ1-5; a possible D gene is TRBD1 (6 bases). CDR1 is MNHEY and CDR2 is SMNVEV in the germline V gene (reference sequence). The CDR3 length is 15 residues. V was shortened by 3 bases and J by 7 bases, with 16 bases between the two germline ends.

This sequence joins TRBV12-3 or TRBV12-4 and TRBJ1-2; 9 positions agree with TRBD1. CDR3 length: 14 amino acids. Losses at the gene ends were 3 bases for V and 8 bases for J; bases not matched to a gene: 7. CDR3 protein: CASSLAGTGIGYTF. As DNA, the CDR3 is TGTGCCAGCAGTTTGGCCGGGACAGGGATCGGCTACACCTTC.

J is TRBJ2-4 and V is TRBV30; TRBD1 matches 11 bases. The J segment lost 2 bases and the V segment lost 5 bases, leaving 2 bases of the junction unmatched. The CDR3 has 14 amino acids. Germline CDR1 is GTSNPN and CDR2 is SVGIG (reference sequence). The CDR3 region is CAWGQGASKNIQYF. As DNA, the CDR3 is TGTGCCTGGGGACAGGGGGCCTCCAAAAACATTCAGTACTTC.

The V call is TRBV4-2, the J call TRBJ2-2; 8 bases map to TRBD2. Per germline, CDR1 LGHNA and CDR2 YNFKEQ. V shed 4 bases and J 1 base; nucleotides not matched to a gene: 8. The CDR3 is made up of 17 amino acids. DNA of the CDR3: TGTGCCAGCAGCCGCCAGGCCCTAGCGGGGAACACCGGGGAGCTGTTTTTT. As protein: CASSRQALAGNTGELFF.

V and J are TRBV7-9 and TRBJ1-1, with D hard to call. This CDR3 region has 13 residues. V shed 5 bases and J shed 5 bases, with 12 bases lying between them. The germline CDR1 and CDR2 sequences are SEHNR and FQNEAQ (reference sequence). CDR3 DNA sequence: TGTGCCAGCAGCCTGGAACCAACTACTGAAGCTTTCTTT. Residues: CASSLEPTTEAFF.

The chain recombines TRBV7-9 with TRBJ1-4, with 7 bases fitting TRBD1. The CDR3 has 14 amino acids. Germline V CDR1 and CDR2: SEHNR, FQNEAQ (reference sequence). V lost 3 bases, J lost 6 bases, and 4 bases stayed unmatched. The CDR3 sequence: CASSFDRVHEKLFF. CDR3 in DNA: TGTGCCAGCAGCTTCGACAGGGTCCATGAAAAACTGTTTTTT.

This clonotype showed up just once. V gene TRBV10-3 combines with J gene TRBJ2-7; 8 bases map to TRBD1. This CDR3 is 15 amino acids long. With 5 bases clipped from V and 2 bases from J, the junction kept 8 bases outside the gene matches. In germline, CDR1 is ENHRY, CDR2 SYGVKD. DNA for the CDR3: TGTGCCATCAGTTATAGCCGGGACAGGCCCTACGAGCAGTACTTC. Its translation: CAISYSRDRPYEQYF.

The rearrangement uses TRBV3-1 and TRBJ2-2, with 7 bases aligning to TRBD2. The germline V gene encodes CDR1 LGHDT and CDR2 YNNKEL (reference sequence). This CDR3 has 15 amino acids. Trimming at V came to 6 bases and at J to 4 bases, leaving 8 bases not matched to a gene. The CDR3 bases are TGTGCCAGCAGTGTGGTTGGCGGGGGCACCGGGGAGCTGTTTTTT. Its translation: CASSVVGGGTGELFF.